This T cell receptor (beta chain) is from a study of identical twins. General study findings and limits: It was out-of-frame TCR alpha sharing in monozygotic twins that models underestimated. The more abundant beta clonotypes in cord blood had fewer insertions, and memory repertoires did not show this.

TCRdb independently ran MiXCR on the 5' RACE reads; one entry per CDR3 protein. The table records approximately 630,000 distinct CDR3 sequences, roughly 7.2% of them present only once. This clonotype has at least ten counts. As yet, its antigen is unknown. Unmatched junction bases numbered 5, after V lost 4 bases and J lost 4 bases. The germline V gene encodes CDR1 SGHRS and CDR2 YFSETQ. This CDR3 has 15 residues. The sample also formed part of further work on yellow fever vaccine responses in identical twins.

This clonotype originated in a woman aged 18-29 years in good health. The chain is built from TRBV5-1 and TRBJ2-2; 9 nucleotides line up with TRBD2. The sequencing input was PBMCs. Here the CDR3 DNA reads TGCGCCAGCAGCCCCAGCGGGAGGAGCACCGGGGAGCTGTTTTTT. This codes for CASSPSGRSTGELFF.